The text below deals with one TCR beta chain. Its antigen is unknown. Amplification targeted TCR beta CDR3 regions from RNA transcripts. The HTBI primer set drove a first-round RT-PCR of the TCR CDR3. TCRdb re-called the multiplex PCR reads through MiXCR, storing one row per CDR3 protein. This table has roughly 700,000 distinct CDR3 sequences, about 18% appearing once. This CDR3 spans 17 amino acids. J lost 3 bases, V lost 5 bases, and 12 bases had no gene match. Germline values: CDR1 SGHVS, CDR2 FQNEAQ. The data belong to a study of T cells in Graves' hyperthyroidism and ophthalmopathy. Study outcomes and limitations: Most clonotypes that expanded in the thyroid above 0.001 also showed up in blood.

Recently diagnosed hyperthyroidism of less than 2 months' duration affected patients aged 18 to 65. Uncontrolled infection, other autoimmune disease, pregnancy or lactation disqualified patients from enrolment. Cells are PBMCs isolated from 10 ml of fresh blood. This chain uses TRBV7-8 with TRBJ1-5; 8 bases align to TRBD1. The clonotype comes from a man in his fifties or sixties with Graves' hyperthyroidism. The sample consisted of blood. CDR3 coding DNA: TGTGCCAGCAGCCCCCGGCCAGGGGGCAGGATCAATCAGCCCCAGCATTTT. It codes for CASSPRPGGRINQPQHF.